One sample yielded the 2 T cell receptor beta chains listed below, sequenced in a study of T-cell reconstitution after alpha-beta-depleted transplantation in children. The library targeted TCRbeta and was prepared with unique molecular identifiers. TCRdb reprocessed the PCR reads with MiXCR, giving one entry per CDR3 protein. Of around 800,000 distinct CDR3 sequences in the sample, under 20% are singletons; the top ten hold approximately 5%. The starting material was PBMCs, mostly from graft donor cells, obtained 360 days after TCRalphabeta/CD19-depleted stem cell transplant. These receptors were obtained from a male patient younger than 18 who had a stem cell transplant for acute lymphoblastic leukemia, so the T cells may come from the graft donor.

This clonotype occurred a few times. The chain carries TRBV12-3 or TRBV12-4 and TRBJ2-1, with 9 bases that match TRBD1. V trimming: 5 bases; J trimming: 6 bases; junction bases outside the gene matches: 5. The CDR3 is 14 residues long. In nucleotides, the CDR3 is TGTGCCAGCAGTGACAGACAGGGGGTCAATGAGCAGTTCTTC. Its protein product is CASSDRQGVNEQFF.

This clonotype was picked up a small number of times. This chain links TRBV11-2 with TRBJ2-1; D assignment may be TRBD1 or TRBD2 (5 bases each). Germline V gene data show CDR1 as SGHAT and CDR2 as FQNNGV. Between the trimmed V and J ends, which lost 5 bases and 3 bases, there was a span of 11 bases. This CDR3 contains 14 residues. CDR3 nucleotides: TGTGCCAGCAGCCGGGACGGAAGCTACAATGAGCAGTTCTTC. Translated, it gives CASSRDGSYNEQFF.